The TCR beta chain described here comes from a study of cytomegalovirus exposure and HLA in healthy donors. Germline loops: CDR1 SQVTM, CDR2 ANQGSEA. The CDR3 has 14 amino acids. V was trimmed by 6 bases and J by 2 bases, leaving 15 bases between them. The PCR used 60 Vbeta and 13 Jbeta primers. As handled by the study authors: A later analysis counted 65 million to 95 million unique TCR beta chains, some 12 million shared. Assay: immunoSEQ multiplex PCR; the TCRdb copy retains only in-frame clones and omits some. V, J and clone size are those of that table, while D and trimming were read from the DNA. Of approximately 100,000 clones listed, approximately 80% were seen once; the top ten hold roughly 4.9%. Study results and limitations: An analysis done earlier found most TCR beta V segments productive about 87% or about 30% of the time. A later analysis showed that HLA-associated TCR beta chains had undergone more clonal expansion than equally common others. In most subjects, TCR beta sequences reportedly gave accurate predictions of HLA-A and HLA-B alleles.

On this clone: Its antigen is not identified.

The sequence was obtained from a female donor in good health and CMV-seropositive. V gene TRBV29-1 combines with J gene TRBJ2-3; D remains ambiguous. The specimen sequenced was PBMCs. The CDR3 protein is CSVTLGRVTDTQYF. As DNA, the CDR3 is TGCAGCGTAACCCTGGGCAGAGTCACAGATACGCAGTATTTT.